The 10 T cell receptor beta chains listed next were all sequenced from one sample in a study of technical replicates of blood from a handful of donors (dated by TCRdb to 2016 to 2017). The library was obtained by the immunoSEQ multiplex PCR assay. The immuneACCESS repertoire file appears here via TCRdb, limited to in-frame rearrangements. These files lack a portion of the clones; in checked studies, under half of the deficit traces to unresolved V genes, and the cause of the others is not known. The table for this sample lists about 13,000 clones; 80% to 90% of them were counted only once. Of the sample, 10% to 12% is held by the ten largest clones. Input material: PBMCs. These receptors originate from a human donor in good health.

The CDR3 DNA reads TGTGCCAGCAGCTTACCGCAGGTTTACGAGCAGTACTTC. It encodes CASSLPQVYEQYF. This chain joins TRBV7-2 and TRBJ2-7, with D unclear. CDR1 and CDR2 from the germline V gene are SGHTA and FQGNSA. The CDR3 contains 13 residues. V was cut by 2 bases and J by 4 bases, with 9 bases left in between.

The chain recombines TRBV18 with TRBJ1-5, with TRBD1 as a possible D gene (5 bases). Germline V gene sequence: CDR1 KGHSH, CDR2 LQKENI. This CDR3 region has 17 residues. With 1 base removed from V and 0 bases from J, the gap between germline ends came to 13 bases. Here the CDR3 reads CASSPLPGHHSNQPQHF. The CDR3 bases are TGTGCCAGCTCACCACTGCCAGGACACCATAGCAATCAGCCCCAGCATTTT.

The chain links TRBV4-1 to TRBJ2-7; 8 bases line up with TRBD1. V lost 1 base and J lost 4; bases outside the gene matches: 6. Germline-derived CDR1 and CDR2 are MGHRA and YSYEKL. The CDR3 covers 15 residues. CDR3 protein: CASSQGTGTFYEQYF. CDR3 sequence (DNA): TGCGCCAGCAGCCAAGGGACAGGGACCTTTTACGAGCAGTACTTC.

The rearrangement joins TRBV9 to TRBJ2-7, with D perhaps matching TRBD2 (5 bases). V lost 0 bases and J 5 bases, leaving 9 bases between the germline ends. Per germline, CDR1 SGDLS and CDR2 YYNGEE. The CDR3 runs 13 residues. In DNA form, the CDR3 reads TGTGCCAGCAGCGTAGGGAGGACGAACGAGCAGTACTTC. It codes for CASSVGRTNEQYF.

The chain employs TRBV6-5 and TRBJ1-3, with unresolved D. Trimming stripped 2 bases from V and 1 base from J, with 3 bases between. CDR1 and CDR2 from the germline V gene are MNHEY and SVGAGI. The CDR3 has 13 residues. CDR3 bases: TGTGCCAGCAGTTACCCATCTGGAAACACCATATATTTT. Amino acid sequence: CASSYPSGNTIYF.

The rearrangement links TRBV5-1 to TRBJ2-3, with TRBD2 as a possible D gene (5 bases). With 2 bases removed from V and 1 base from J, the gap between germline ends came to 8 bases. The germline gives CDR1 SGHRS, CDR2 YFSETQ. The CDR3 runs to 14 residues. CDR3 sequence: CASSFVGGTDTQYF. CDR3 coding DNA: TGCGCCAGCAGCTTCGTCGGGGGCACAGATACGCAGTATTTT.

This chain joins TRBV2 and TRBJ1-1; D remains unclear. Germline values: CDR1 SNHLY, CDR2 FYNNEI. V was clipped by 6 bases and J by 6 bases, with 17 bases between them. The CDR3 runs to 14 residues. CDR3 sequence: CASSFQTSPAEAFF. The CDR3 DNA reads TGTGCCAGCAGCTTCCAGACATCCCCCGCTGAAGCTTTCTTT.

The chain combines TRBV19 with TRBJ1-5, with TRBD1 matching over 7 bases. Per the germline V gene, CDR1 is LNHDA and CDR2 is SQIVND (reference sequence). Losses at the gene ends were 4 bases for V and 7 bases for J; bases not matched to a gene: 10. This CDR3 region has 15 residues. The CDR3 DNA sequence: TGTGCCAGTAGTAATATGGACAGGTGGAGGCAGCCCCAGCATTTT. It specifies CASSNMDRWRQPQHF.

The rearrangement uses TRBV6-5 and TRBJ2-7, with TRBD2 matching 11 bases. The V gene end was trimmed by 5 bases and the J gene end by 3 bases; junction bases not matched to a gene: 6. Looked up from germline, CDR1 is MNHEY and CDR2 is SVGAGI. This CDR3 has 15 amino acids. CDR3 in amino acids: CASSVLAGGLYEQYF. The CDR3 region has the DNA TGTGCCAGCAGTGTCTTAGCGGGAGGGCTCTACGAGCAGTACTTC.

The rearrangement uses TRBV2 and TRBJ1-2; TRBD1 aligns across 9 bases. Germline-derived CDR1 and CDR2 are SNHLY and FYNNEI. After removal of 1 base from V and 7 bases from J, the junction contained 4 bases not matched to a gene. The CDR3 sequence is 14 residues long. DNA for the CDR3: TGTGCCAGCAGTGAAGAGGGACAGGGCTTTGGCTACACCTTC. Amino acid sequence: CASSEEGQGFGYTF.